Detailed here is one T cell receptor (beta chain). This clonotype was observed many times. Its antigen is currently not known. No much larger clone exists at a distance of one base, and base qualities are not known. Explained via the paper, the time point label denotes: persistent/refractory GD, antithyroid drugs over 5 years with positive TRAb. For both TCR sequencing and RNA sequencing, RNA was extracted from PBMCs using TRIzol. The diagnosis of Graves' disease followed American Thyroid Association guidelines. Patients for the study were recruited at an endocrinology department in Xi'an, China. Each patient gave about 9.1 milliliters of peripheral blood, collected in an EDTA anticoagulant tube. PBMCs were isolated by Ficoll Paque Plus density gradient separation without further T cell sorting. RNA quality was checked with an Agilent 2100 Bioanalyzer and agarose gel, and concentration with a NanoDrop 2000.

Receptors were amplified or captured by multiplex PCR. Sequenced on an Illumina HiSeq 4000. TCR beta libraries were built with iRepertoire HTBI primers and Arm-PCR amplification of CDR3 regions. Gel purification was performed on PCR products prior to sequencing. The paper's data handling went like this. Gene usage analysis of CDR3 amino acid clonotypes relied on the roughly 64 TRBV and around 13 TRBJ segments identified across samples. COPE and FqMerger were used to merge the filtered high-quality paired reads into contigs. BLAST was used to align contigs to IMGT TRBV, TRBD and TRBJ reference genes, with CDR3 defined following IMGT. Any clonotype with a frequency above 0.1% was counted as a highly expanded clone. Shannon entropy was used to measure repertoire diversity, and the Gini coefficient was used to measure V-J evenness. A clonotype was considered public if more than one individual shared it. TCRdb's own reprocessing of the public reads used fastp at Q25 and MiXCR and kept productive beta chains. CDR3 protein duplicates are merged, each entry listing the most common genes and DNA. TCRdb's processing, not the study's, gives the V and J calls here. This sample lists 400,000 to 500,000 distinct CDR3 sequences; about 22% were detected once. Over 10% of the sample comes from the top ten.

The data were taken from a study of regulatory T cells in long-lasting Graves disease (dated by TCRdb to about 2021). In the study overall: Persistent Graves' disease meant more than 5 years of antithyroid drug treatment with TSH receptor autoantibodies that stayed positive. Peripheral blood TCR sequencing and RNA sequencing compared persistent Graves' disease patients with newly diagnosed Graves' disease patients. The study was conducted in China and was registered as a clinical trial. Persistent Graves' disease patients in the clinical cohort had taken antithyroid drugs for 9 to 11 years on average. A total of some 33 samples were covered by TCR sequencing, comprising approximately 13 persistent and roughly 20 newly diagnosed Graves' disease patients. Broader findings and caveats from the paper: Only the TCR beta chain was sequenced and analyzed. Peripheral blood alone was examined, since thyroid tissue, which constituted the primary lesion, could not be accessed. More public clonotypes were shared among persistent patients (under 3,000) than among newly diagnosed patients (under 1,000). Persistent Graves' disease patients showed lower TCR Shannon entropy and fewer highly expanded clones than newly diagnosed patients, suggesting clonal expansion. The authors acknowledged the small sample size as a limitation that may reduce accuracy.

The specimen was peripheral blood mononuclear cells (PBMCs), collected when the disease was refractory, from a patient treated with antithyroid drugs. The sequence was collected from a female donor with Graves disease.

The DNA sequence follows: TGTGCCAGCAGTGAATGGGCGCTTCATAGCAATCAGCCCCAGCATTTT. This codes for CASSEWALHSNQPQHF. The rearranged chain carries TRBV2 and TRBJ1-5; the D gene lacks a confident call. Via the germline V gene, CDR1 is SNHLY and CDR2 FYNNEI. The CDR3 spans 16 residues, from the cysteine through the phenylalanine. Of all the DNA, just the CDR3 is kept, 48 bases in frame from base 1. V is cut by 2 bases and J by 0 bases, and the space between the germline ends is 11 bases.